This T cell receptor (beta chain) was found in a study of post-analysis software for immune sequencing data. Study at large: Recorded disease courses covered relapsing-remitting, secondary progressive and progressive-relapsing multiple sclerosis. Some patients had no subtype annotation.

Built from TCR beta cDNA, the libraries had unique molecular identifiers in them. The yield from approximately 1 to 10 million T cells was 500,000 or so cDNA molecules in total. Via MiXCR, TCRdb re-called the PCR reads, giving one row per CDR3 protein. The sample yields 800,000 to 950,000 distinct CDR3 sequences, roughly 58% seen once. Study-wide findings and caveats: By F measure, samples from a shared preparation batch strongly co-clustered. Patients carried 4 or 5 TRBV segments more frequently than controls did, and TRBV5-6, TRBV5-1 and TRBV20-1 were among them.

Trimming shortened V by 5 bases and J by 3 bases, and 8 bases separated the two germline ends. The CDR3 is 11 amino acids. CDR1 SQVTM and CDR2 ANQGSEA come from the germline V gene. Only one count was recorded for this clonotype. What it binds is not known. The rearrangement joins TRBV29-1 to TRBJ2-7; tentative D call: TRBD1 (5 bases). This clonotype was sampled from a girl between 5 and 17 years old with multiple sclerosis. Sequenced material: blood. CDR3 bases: TGCAGCGTTAACAGGAACTACGAGCAGTACTTC. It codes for CSVNRNYEQYF.